These 8 T cell receptor beta chains were all obtained from the same sample, sequenced in a study of early T cells in non-severe SARS-CoV-2 infection. TCRdb itself ran the 5' RACE reads through MiXCR, one entry per CDR3 protein. The sample lists roughly 99,000 distinct CDR3 sequences, 11% occurring once. Specimen: whole blood. These receptors originate from an adult who was a healthcare worker with PCR-confirmed SARS-CoV-2 infection or an uninfected control (not recorded which).

This clonotype was counted only a few times. CDR3 sequence reads: CASKGAHEQYF. The CDR3 DNA reads TGTGCCAGCAAAGGGGCGCACGAGCAGTACTTC. The chain carries TRBV3-1 and TRBJ2-7, with a possible D match to TRBD1 (5 bases). Germline V gene lookup returns CDR1 LGHDT and CDR2 YNNKEL (reference sequence). This CDR3 spans 11 amino acids. The ends were cut back, 7 bases at V and 5 bases at J, with 9 bases in the middle.

This clonotype was detected a few times. CDR3 sequence reads: CASSLGNRDLRYTF. CDR3 coding DNA: TGTGCCAGCAGTTTAGGGAACAGGGACCTACGCTACACCTTC. This sequence joins TRBV12-3 or TRBV12-4 and TRBJ1-2; tentative D call: TRBD1 (6 bases). V lost 1 base to trimming and J lost 9 bases, with 15 bases between them. This CDR3 has 14 residues.

This clonotype was observed a few times. V gene TRBV5-1 combines with J gene TRBJ2-3, with D perhaps matching TRBD2 (5 bases). CDR1 and CDR2 (germline): SGHRS, YFSETQ. V lost 0 bases, J lost 4 bases, and 9 bases lay in between. The CDR3 runs to 14 residues. The CDR3 DNA follows: TGCGCCAGCAGCTTGGAACTAGGACCAGATACGCAGTATTTT. Its translation is CASSLELGPDTQYF. Variable domain in full (rest from reference TRBV5-1 and TRBJ2-3): KAGVTQTPRYLIKTRGQQVTLSCSPISGHRSVSWYQQTPGQGLQFLFEYFSETQRNKGNFPGRFSGRQFSNSRSEMNVSTLELGDSALYLCASSLELGPDTQYFGPGTRLTVL.

In this sample, this clonotype turned up a few times. The chain combines TRBV7-6 with TRBJ2-7; D possibly uses TRBD1 or TRBD2 (5 bases each). The germline V and J ends were trimmed by 4 bases and 2 bases, with 18 bases remaining between them. The germline V gene encodes CDR1 SGHVS and CDR2 FNYEAQ. The CDR3 covers 16 residues. The CDR3 sequence: CASSSARDLGTYEQYF. CDR3 nucleotides: TGTGCCAGCAGCTCCGCCCGGGACCTGGGGACCTACGAGCAGTACTTC.

This clonotype was detected only a few times. The chain couples TRBV2 to TRBJ2-7, with 7 bases aligning to TRBD1. This CDR3 contains 12 residues. V gave up 11 bases and J gave up 4 bases; unmatched junction bases: 8. In germline, CDR1 is SNHLY, CDR2 FYNNEI. In DNA form, the CDR3 reads TGTGCCGGAGTAGGACAGGATTACGAGCAGTACTTC. This sequence encodes CAGVGQDYEQYF.

There are a few counts of this clonotype. The chain is built from TRBV5-4 and TRBJ2-5; tentatively, D is TRBD1 or TRBD2 (5 bases each). Germline CDR1 SGHNT, CDR2 YYREEE (reference sequence). The ends were cut back, 4 bases at V and 5 bases at J, with 12 bases in the middle. The CDR3 sequence is 13 residues long. The CDR3 DNA sequence: TGTGCCAGCAGCCCACCTAGGGACGAGACCCAGTACTTC. It codes for CASSPPRDETQYF.

This clonotype was seen only a few times. The V and J genes are TRBV4-1 and TRBJ1-1, with D uncertain. V was trimmed by 0 bases and J by 3 bases, leaving 8 bases between them. The CDR3 extends over 14 amino acids. Germline V gene lookup returns CDR1 MGHRA and CDR2 YSYEKL. CDR3 DNA sequence: TGCGCCAGCAGCCAAGATGCGGGCCACACTGAAGCTTTCTTT. Amino acid sequence: CASSQDAGHTEAFF.

The chain has TRBV7-2 and TRBJ2-7; 7 bases align to TRBD2. After removal of 5 bases from V and 3 bases from J, the junction contained 7 bases not matched to a gene. The CDR3 runs 14 residues. Germline CDR1 is SGHTA and CDR2 is FQGNSA. This CDR3 reads CASSPWSGNYEQYF. DNA for the CDR3: TGTGCCAGCAGCCCATGGAGCGGGAACTACGAGCAGTACTTC.